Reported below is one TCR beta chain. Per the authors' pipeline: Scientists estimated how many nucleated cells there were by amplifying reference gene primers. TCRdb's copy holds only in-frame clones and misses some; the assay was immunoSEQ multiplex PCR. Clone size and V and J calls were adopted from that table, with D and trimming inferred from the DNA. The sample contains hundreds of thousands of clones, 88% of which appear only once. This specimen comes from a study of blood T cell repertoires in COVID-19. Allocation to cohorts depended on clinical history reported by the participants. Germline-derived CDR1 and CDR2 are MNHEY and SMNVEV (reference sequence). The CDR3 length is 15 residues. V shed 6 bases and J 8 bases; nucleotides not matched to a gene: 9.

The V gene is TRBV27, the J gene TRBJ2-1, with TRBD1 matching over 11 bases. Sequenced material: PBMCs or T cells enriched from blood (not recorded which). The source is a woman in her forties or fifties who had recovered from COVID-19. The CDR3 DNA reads TGTGCCAGCAGCTCGGACAGGGGGCTTTACCATGAGCAGTTCTTC. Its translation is CASSSDRGLYHEQFF.